A selection of T cell receptor beta chains follows, all from one sample in a study of human T cells and chemical hapten exposure. TCRdb recomputed calls from the RACE reads with MiXCR, one row per CDR3 protein. The repertoire holds around 99,000 distinct CDR3 sequences, with around 12% as singletons. This sample comprised whole blood, obtained in connection with sensitization to the hapten diphenylcyclopropenone (DPC). These receptors all come from a middle-aged woman with alopecia areata. Some clones in this sample may be carry-over from other donors' samples. Both conserved end residues are part of each CDR3. The D gene is left open where the match is weak. Clone size appears in some rows only: once, few, many, or a class for an expanded clone.

J gene,clone size,D gene,V gene,CDR3 protein,CDR3 DNA
TRBJ2-7,.,.,TRBV29-1,CSVESGGSYEQYF,TGCAGCGTTGAAAGCGGAGGGTCCTACGAGCAGTACTTC
TRBJ1-5,few,TRBD1,TRBV30,CAWSVSGQGNQPQHF,TGTGCCTGGAGTGTCTCGGGACAGGGTAATCAGCCCCAGCATTTT
TRBJ1-2,few,.,TRBV20-1,CSARIRGGDSYGYTF,TGCAGTGCTAGGATTCGGGGGGGAGACAGCTATGGCTACACCTTC
TRBJ1-1,.,.,TRBV6-2/TRBV6-3,CASSYNRGYTEAFF,TGTGCCAGCAGTTACAATCGAGGGTACACTGAAGCTTTCTTT
TRBJ2-7,.,.,TRBV19,CASSSRTAPSSNEQYF,TGTGCCAGTAGTTCCCGGACAGCCCCAAGCTCCAACGAGCAGTACTTC
TRBJ2-2,.,.,TRBV27,CASSSNENTGELFF,TGTGCCAGCAGCTCAAATGAGAACACCGGGGAGCTGTTTTTT
TRBJ2-4,.,.,TRBV29-1,CSVGAKNIQYF,TGCAGCGTCGGTGCCAAAAACATTCAGTACTTC
TRBJ2-7,.,.,TRBV29-1,CSGRQAGAYEQYF,TGCAGCGGCCGACAGGCCGGTGCCTACGAGCAGTACTTC
TRBJ2-4,.,TRBD1,TRBV4-2,CASSQVPGGAAKNIQYF,TGTGCCAGCAGCCAAGTCCCAGGGGGCGCGGCCAAAAACATTCAGTACTTC
TRBJ2-3,.,.,TRBV12-3/TRBV12-4,CASRRVVGFTDTQYF,TGTGCCAGCAGGAGGGTCGTAGGGTTCACAGATACGCAGTATTTT
TRBJ2-5,many,.,TRBV28,CASSGQKETQYF,TGTGCCAGCAGTGGACAGAAAGAGACCCAGTACTTC
TRBJ2-2,.,.,TRBV7-9,CASSTTGSTGELFF,TGTGCCAGCAGCACTACGGGTAGCACCGGGGAGCTGTTTTTT
TRBJ1-1,.,.,TRBV28,CASSSATEAFF,TGTGCCAGCAGCTCAGCCACTGAAGCTTTCTTT
TRBJ2-3,many,TRBD2,TRBV5-4,CASSFPSGSSTDTQYF,TGTGCCAGCAGCTTCCCTAGCGGGAGCAGCACAGATACGCAGTATTTT
TRBJ2-1,few,.,TRBV20-1,CSATDGRSSYNEQFF,TGCAGTGCAACTGACGGGAGAAGCTCCTACAATGAGCAGTTCTTC
TRBJ2-7,few,TRBD2,TRBV7-2,CASSPGRGRSYEQYF,TGTGCCAGCAGTCCAGGACGCGGGAGGTCCTACGAGCAGTACTTC
TRBJ2-7,.,.,TRBV7-6,CASSLVGALEQYF,TGTGCCAGCAGCTTAGTGGGAGCCCTCGAGCAGTACTTC
TRBJ2-5,.,.,TRBV5-6,CASSPAGPAQETQYF,TGTGCCAGCAGCCCCGCGGGGCCAGCACAAGAGACCCAGTACTTC
TRBJ2-3,.,TRBD2,TRBV5-1,CASSLGRAGVSTDTQYF,TGCGCCAGCAGCCTGGGTCGAGCGGGGGTTAGCACAGATACGCAGTATTTT
TRBJ1-1,.,.,TRBV20-1,CSAIQPLPNTEAFF,TGCAGTGCTATCCAGCCACTGCCGAACACTGAAGCTTTCTTT
TRBJ1-5,.,.,TRBV7-8,CASSLGTGRNQPQHF,TGTGCCAGCAGCTTAGGAACAGGGCGAAATCAGCCCCAGCATTTT
TRBJ2-2,many,.,TRBV11-1,CASRDRNTGELFF,TGTGCCAGCAGGGACCGGAACACCGGGGAGCTGTTTTTT
TRBJ1-5,few,.,TRBV29-1,CSVEDLGQPQHF,TGCAGCGTTGAAGACTTAGGTCAGCCCCAGCATTTT
TRBJ1-6,.,.,TRBV7-6,CASSLSGVGSPLHF,TGTGCCAGCAGCTTAAGCGGGGTCGGGTCACCCCTCCACTTT
TRBJ2-1,.,.,TRBV14,CASSLPLGPTSEQFF,TGTGCCAGCAGCCTTCCCCTGGGCCCTACAAGTGAGCAGTTCTTC
TRBJ2-7,many,TRBD1,TRBV5-4,CASSWGTDSYEQYF,TGTGCCAGCAGCTGGGGGACAGATTCCTACGAGCAGTACTTC
TRBJ1-4,few,.,TRBV28,CASRGTNTGPNEKLFF,TGTGCCAGCAGAGGGACCAACACGGGACCGAATGAAAAACTGTTTTTT
TRBJ2-3,.,TRBD1,TRBV5-1,CASSPGTGSDTQYF,TGCGCCAGCAGCCCCGGGACAGGGTCAGATACGCAGTATTTT
TRBJ2-7,.,.,TRBV7-2,CASSLVGGPTYEQYF,TGTGCCAGCAGCTTAGTAGGCGGGCCCACCTACGAGCAGTACTTC
TRBJ2-7,.,TRBD1,TRBV18,CASSGQGSSYEQYF,TGTGCCAGCTCAGGACAGGGTTCCTCCTACGAGCAGTACTTC
TRBJ1-1,many,.,TRBV29-1,CSVPPNTEAFF,TGCAGCGTCCCACCGAACACTGAAGCTTTCTTT
TRBJ1-1,once,.,TRBV7-2,CASSWRHNTEAFF,TGTGCCAGCAGCTGGCGGCACAACACTGAAGCTTTCTTT
TRBJ2-5,.,.,TRBV28,CASSLSSTETQYF,TGTGCCAGCAGTTTAAGCAGCACAGAGACCCAGTACTTC
TRBJ1-1,.,TRBD1,TRBV20-1,CSANRRGGSPLNTEAFF,TGCAGTGCCAACCGTAGAGGGGGCTCTCCTTTGAACACTGAAGCTTTCTTT
TRBJ2-5,many,.,TRBV6-2/TRBV6-3,CASRPTGPRETQYF,TGTGCCAGCAGACCCACTGGCCCCCGGGAGACCCAGTACTTC
TRBJ2-5,.,TRBD2,TRBV7-6,CASSLSGRRETQYF,TGTGCCAGCAGCTTAAGCGGGAGGAGGGAGACCCAGTACTTC
TRBJ2-1,few,.,TRBV29-1,CSVPPAGSGSYNEQFF,TGCAGCGTACCGCCGGCAGGGTCCGGCTCCTACAATGAGCAGTTCTTC
TRBJ2-7,few,.,TRBV18,CASSPPSRQNYEQYF,TGTGCCAGCTCACCACCTTCAAGACAAAACTACGAGCAGTACTTC
TRBJ1-1,many,.,TRBV29-1,CSVHGYAEAFF,TGCAGCGTACATGGGTACGCTGAAGCTTTCTTT
TRBJ2-1,many,TRBD2,TRBV5-4,CASSPGLAGGPSIVRIEQFF,TGTGCCAGCAGCCCTGGACTAGCGGGAGGGCCCTCGATTGTGCGGATTGAGCAGTTCTTC